Many counts were recorded for the clone carrying this TCR beta chain. Its antigen remains unidentified. TCRdb ran MiXCR on the 5' RACE reads and lists one entry per CDR3 protein. The sample has 50,000 to 55,000 distinct CDR3 sequences; 9% to 12% are singletons. This CDR3 is 15 amino acids long. Germline CDR1 and CDR2: ENHRY and SYGVKD. V was cut by 2 bases and J by 2 bases, with 11 bases left in between. The data were obtained in a study of neurological immune-mediated disorders. Study-wide points: While HTLV-1-associated myelopathy showed the greatest TCR clonal expansion, multiple sclerosis showed the least, falling below healthy controls.

The TCR comes from a man aged 65 to 85 with HTLV-1-associated myelopathy (HAM/TSP). Source material: PBMCs. This chain links TRBV10-3 with TRBJ2-3; D gene unclear. The CDR3 reads CAISETGRYTDTQYF. The CDR3 DNA is TGTGCCATCAGTGAGACCGGACGGTACACAGATACGCAGTATTTT.